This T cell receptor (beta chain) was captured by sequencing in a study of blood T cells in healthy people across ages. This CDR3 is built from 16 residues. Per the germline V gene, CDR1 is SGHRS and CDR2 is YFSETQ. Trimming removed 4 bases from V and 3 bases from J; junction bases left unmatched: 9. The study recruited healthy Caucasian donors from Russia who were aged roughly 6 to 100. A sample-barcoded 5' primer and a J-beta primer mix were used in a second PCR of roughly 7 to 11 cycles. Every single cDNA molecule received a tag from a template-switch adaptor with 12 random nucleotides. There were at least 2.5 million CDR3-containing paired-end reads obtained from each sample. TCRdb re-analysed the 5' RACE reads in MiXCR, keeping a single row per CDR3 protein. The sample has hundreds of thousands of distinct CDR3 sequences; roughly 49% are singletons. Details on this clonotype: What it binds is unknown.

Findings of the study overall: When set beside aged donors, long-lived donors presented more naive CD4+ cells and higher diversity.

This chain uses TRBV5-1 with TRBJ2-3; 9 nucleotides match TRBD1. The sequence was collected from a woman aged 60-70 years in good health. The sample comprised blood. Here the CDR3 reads CASSTPTGGMTDTQYF. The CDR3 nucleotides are TGCGCCAGCAGCACCCCCACAGGGGGCATGACAGATACGCAGTATTTT.